This entry features one T cell receptor (beta chain) sequence. What antigen it recognizes has not been identified. No base quality values were provided; no much bigger clone lies one nucleotide off. The germline V gene yields SGHTA for CDR1 and FQGTGA for CDR2. There are 16 amino acids in the CDR3, from cysteine to phenylalanine inclusive. The retained sequence is limited to the CDR3, 48 bases, with the frame set at the first base. The V and J ends are trimmed by 5 bases and 3 bases, leaving 20 bases between them. Ophthalmopathy patients had moderately to severely active disease, Clinical Activity Score of at least 3, NOSPECS grade of at least 4, and disease duration under 3 months. Patients with other autoimmune diseases, uncontrolled infections, pregnancy or lactation were excluded. Clinical symptoms, serum thyroxine, TRAb, thyroid ultrasound and orbital computed tomography formed the basis of the diagnosis. Ficoll-Paque density gradient centrifugation was used to isolate PBMCs from around 9.1 ml of fresh peripheral blood. Total RNA was extracted using Trizol reagent, and RNA quality was checked on an Agilent 2100 Bioanalyzer.

TCR beta CDR3 regions were amplified from RNA transcripts for repertoire sequencing. HTBI primers and the Qiagen OneStep RT-PCR kit were used in a first-round RT-PCR, which was followed by a second-round multiplex PCR, size selection and purification. The libraries underwent paired-end sequencing with 100 bp reads on an Illumina HiSeq2000. As for the original processing: SOAPnuke was used to process the reads, throwing out any read that had adapters, had uncalled bases, had a mean Phred below 15, or lacked an exact constant-primer or identifier match. COPE v1.2.5 was used to merge high-quality paired reads. Each unique nucleotide sequence was defined as a clonotype, and clonotypes were aligned to IMGT TRB V, D and J references with MiTCR v1.1. Only V-J combinations with frequency above 0.0001 were analysed, covering over 98% of repertoires. For each V-J combination, a TCR clonal expansion and chaos score was defined as F50 clonal expansion divided by the chaos observed in the TCRdist matrix. Features were reduced by Welch's t-statistics and random forest to over 10 V-J combinations, which fed a naive Bayes classifier. The Morisita-Horn index was used to measure how similar the thyroid and blood repertoires were. TCRdb's own reprocessing of the public reads used fastp at Q25 and MiXCR and kept productive beta chains. CDR3 protein duplicates are merged, each entry listing the most common genes and DNA. Clone size and V and J calls follow TCRdb, not the original study. Across this sample there are approximately 700,000 distinct CDR3 sequences, with roughly 40% seen only once. The leading ten clones occupy 44% of the sample.

The data are from a study of Graves' ophthalmopathy and Graves' hyperthyroidism listed by TCRdb under 2018. Describing the broader study: Peripheral blood samples were taken at the time of initial diagnosis, before any treatment was given. In total, 135 blood samples were TCR-sequenced: some 40 ophthalmopathy, 80 or so hyperthyroidism and roughly 17 hyperthyroidism-to-ophthalmopathy patients. To tell Graves' ophthalmopathy apart from Graves' hyperthyroidism, and to predict which patients would progress to ophthalmopathy, the study relied on TCR beta repertoire signatures. In six or seven hyperthyroidism patients, the T-cell repertoires found in thyroid tissue were compared with those found in blood. Following sampling, methimazole starting at 30 mg daily was administered to hyperthyroidism patients, and high-dose intravenous methylprednisolone was administered to ophthalmopathy patients. To explore V-J signatures that distinguish ophthalmopathy from hyperthyroidism, a discovery set of 100 patients was enrolled, made up of around 44 with ophthalmopathy and some 58 with stable hyperthyroidism. An independent validation cohort comprised 18 hyperthyroidism patients and roughly 15 patients who later progressed from hyperthyroidism to ophthalmopathy. Results and caveats for the whole study, not just this receptor: Most expanded thyroid clonotypes with a frequency above 0.001 also appeared in blood, which suggests that blood repertoires may reflect the immune response in the thyroid. In validation, the model predicted ophthalmopathy progression with more than 70% sensitivity and about 77% specificity; some 13 predicted patients were CT-confirmed with GO in a median of about 6.1 months. No statistical method was used to set the sample size in advance, and the investigators knew which group each participant was assigned to. The 13-signature model separated ophthalmopathy from stable hyperthyroidism with roughly 88% sensitivity and around 81% specificity in cross-validation, and 80%/75% in the test set.

The rearrangement combines TRBV7-3 with TRBJ2-7; TRBD2 is a possible D gene, resting on 6 matching bases. Sequencing was carried out using peripheral blood. This sequence was found in an adult man with Graves' ophthalmopathy. The CDR3 region has the sequence CASSVQFGTVGYEQYF. The DNA sequence is TGTGCCAGCAGCGTTCAATTCGGGACTGTAGGCTACGAGCAGTACTTC. Reference TRBV7-3 and TRBJ2-7 genes cover what lies past the CDR3, so the full variable domain is GAGVSQTPSNKVTEKGKYVELRCDPISGHTALYWYRQSLGQGPEFLIYFQGTGAADDSGLPNDRFFAVRPEGSVSTLKIQRTERGDSAVYLCASSVQFGTVGYEQYFGPGTRLTVT.